Listed here is a single T cell receptor beta chain. The data originate from a study of OX40 agonist ivuxolimab in advanced cancers. About the research overall: Six ivuxolimab dose levels, 0.01 to 10 mg/kg, were given intravenously every 2 weeks. Three individuals attained partial responses, comprising one hepatocellular carcinoma case and two cutaneous melanoma cases.

This table comes from immunoSEQ multiplex PCR, and its TCRdb copy is limited to in-frame clones, with some not included. This sample has about 32,000 clones; 81% occur once, and the top ten carry roughly a fifth. V lost 6 bases to trimming and J lost 7 bases, with 18 bases between them. This CDR3 spans 14 amino acids. Germline CDR1 is MDHEN and CDR2 is SYDVKM. This sequence was found in an adult with an advanced solid tumor such as melanoma, head and neck, liver or kidney cancer. The material was CD4+ or CD8+ T cells sorted from blood, obtained in a trial of the OX40 agonist ivuxolimab. The chain uses TRBV28 and TRBJ1-2; perhaps TRBD1 as D (5 bases). CDR3 amino acids: CASSQWGRRGGYTF. The CDR3 DNA sequence: TGTGCCAGCAGCCAATGGGGCCGCCGAGGTGGCTACACCTTC.